This passage covers 27 T cell receptor beta chains from one sample sequenced in a study of CD8+CD57+ T cells in acquired aplastic anemia. It was genomic DNA that served as the template for profiling TCR beta VDJ and CDR3. TCRdb itself ran the reads through MiXCR, one entry per CDR3 protein. This table has roughly 240,000 distinct CDR3 sequences, approximately 50% appearing once. In patients chosen for sequencing, flow cytometry had shown CD8+CD57+ cell expansion. The sequencing input was sorted CD4+, CD8+, or CD8+CD57+ T cells (not recorded which) from PBMCs. These receptor sequences come from a human donor with aplastic anemia.

To note about this clonotype: One end of the junction fails to match germline, which may point to a read error. The chain combines TRBV14 with TRBJ2-7; perhaps TRBD1 as D (5 bases). Germline V gene sequence: CDR1 SGHDN, CDR2 FVKESK. The CDR3 has 12 amino acids. The CDR3 loop reads CASSQTLVRQRF. The CDR3 nucleotides read TGTGCCAGCAGCCAAACTTTAGTAAGACAGAGGTTC.

The chain has TRBV9 and TRBJ2-5; D is unclear. CDR3 length equals 13 residues. Germline V gene lookup returns CDR1 SGDLS and CDR2 YYNGEE. The V gene lost 0 bases and the J gene lost 6 bases, with 9 bases spanning the gap. CDR3 in DNA: TGTGCCAGCAGCGTAGGTCTAGGCAAGACCCAGTACTTC. Amino acid sequence: CASSVGLGKTQYF.

The rearrangement links TRBV6-4 to TRBJ2-3, with D tentatively TRBD2 (7 bases). The V gene lost 3 bases and the J gene lost 3 bases, with 16 bases spanning the gap. Looked up from germline, CDR1 is MRHNA and CDR2 is SNTAGT. This CDR3 is 16 amino acids long. DNA of the CDR3: TGTGCCAGCAGTGAATCATCTGGGGGGGCGACAGATACGCAGTATTTT. Translating gives CASSESSGGATDTQYF.

This clonotype was counted ten times or more. V usage is TRBV7-6 and J usage is TRBJ2-1; D remains ambiguous. CDR3 length: 15 amino acids. V was trimmed by 5 bases and J by 0 bases, leaving 11 bases between them. The germline V gene encodes CDR1 SGHVS and CDR2 FNYEAQ. The CDR3 reads CASSAGPSSYNEQFF. CDR3 bases: TGTGCCAGCAGCGCCGGCCCGAGCTCCTACAATGAGCAGTTCTTC.

A remark on this clonotype: Possible read error: a much larger clone is one base away. The J gene is TRBJ1-1, the V gene TRBV5-1; no clear D gene. Deletions cut 3 bases from V and 4 bases from J, with 19 bases between. Germline V gives CDR1 SGHRS, CDR2 YFSETQ. CDR3 length: 16 amino acids. In DNA, the CDR3 is TGCGCCAGCAGCTCAAAAGGACCCCCGCCGTGCACTGAAGCTTTCTTT. It is translated as CASSSKGPPPCTEAFF.

This clonotype has at least ten counts. The chain carries TRBV19 and TRBJ1-5, with a weak D call TRBD1 (6 bases). The CDR3 extends over 15 amino acids. Germline V gene sequence: CDR1 LNHDA, CDR2 SQIVND (reference sequence). Trimming left V 1 base short and J 6 bases short, with 13 bases between. This CDR3 is CASSIARQGRQPQHF. DNA for the CDR3: TGTGCCAGTAGTATAGCAAGGCAGGGGCGTCAGCCCCAGCATTTT.

The chain carries TRBV5-5 and TRBJ2-2; D is unclear. V was pared by 1 base and J by 8 bases, with 6 bases between. The CDR3 contains 12 residues. Germline V CDR1 and CDR2: SGHKS, YYEKEE (reference sequence). In DNA, the CDR3 is TGTGCCAGCAGCTTGAGTTTAGGGGAGCTGTTTTTT. This sequence encodes CASSLSLGELFF.

This clonotype was found many times. The chain links TRBV5-1 to TRBJ2-7, with TRBD2 matching 10 bases. CDR1 and CDR2 (germline): SGHRS, YFSETQ. This CDR3 has 19 residues. Trimming at V came to 3 bases and at J to 1 base, leaving 16 bases not matched to a gene. Here the CDR3 reads CASSSRADWIAGGSYEQYF. The CDR3 coding sequence is TGCGCCAGCAGCTCGCGGGCGGACTGGATAGCGGGAGGTTCCTACGAGCAGTACTTC.

The chain is built from TRBV15 and TRBJ1-2, with unresolved D. Germline V gene data show CDR1 as LNHNV and CDR2 as YYDKDF (reference sequence). CDR3 length: 12 amino acids. The V and J ends lost 3 bases and 7 bases respectively, with 9 bases between them. CDR3 protein: CATSSYGGGYTF. For the CDR3, the DNA is TGTGCCACCAGCAGCTACGGAGGTGGCTACACCTTC.

This chain links TRBV7-2 with TRBJ1-5; D not certain. The CDR3 runs 14 residues. Germline CDR1 is SGHTA and CDR2 is FQGNSA. V was trimmed by 4 bases and J by 14 bases, leaving 21 bases between them. The CDR3 bases are TGTGCCAGCAGCTGGAGCTTCGGGAGGGAGGCTGAGCATTTT. Amino acids: CASSWSFGREAEHF.

The CDR3 DNA reads as TGTGCCAGCAGCTCGGGACTAGCGGCCGGCGAGCAGTACTTC. Amino acids: CASSSGLAAGEQYF. The chain is built from TRBV7-2 and TRBJ2-7, with 11 nucleotides matching TRBD2. The V segment lost 4 bases and the J segment 6 bases; nucleotides outside the gene matches: 5. The CDR3 length is 14 residues. CDR1 is SGHTA, CDR2 FQGNSA, per germline.

The V and J genes are TRBV5-1 and TRBJ1-2; 7 nucleotides line up with TRBD1. CDR3 size: 13 residues. The germline V gene has CDR1 SGHRS and CDR2 YFSETQ. With V trimmed by 7 bases and J by 1 base, 4 bases remained unmatched. The CDR3 loop reads CASAQGINYGYTF. DNA for the CDR3: TGCGCCAGCGCACAGGGGATTAACTATGGCTACACCTTC.

The CDR3 region is CASSPQTQTIEQYF. The DNA of the CDR3 is TGTGCCAGCAGCCCCCAGACACAAACGATCGAGCAGTACTTC. This chain joins TRBV6-1 and TRBJ2-7; D is undetermined. Germline CDR1 MNHNS, CDR2 SASEGT. The V and J ends lost 6 bases and 6 bases respectively, with 18 bases between them. The CDR3 is made up of 14 amino acids.

Remarks on this clonotype: A read error may explain this, as a much larger clone is one base away. The chain joins TRBV7-9 to TRBJ2-7; D is possibly TRBD1 or TRBD2 (5 bases each). The germline CDR1 and CDR2 sequences are SEHNR and FQNEAQ (reference sequence). The CDR3 loop spans 15 amino acids. DNA for the CDR3: TGCGCCAGCAGCCGCTCTCGGGACGGTATCTACGAGCAGTACTTC. Amino acids: CASSRSRDGIYEQYF.

This clonotype was counted ten times or more. The junction differs from germline at one of its ends, possibly a read error. The rearrangement joins TRBV7-7 to TRBJ2-2, with 7 bases that match TRBD2. The CDR3 sequence is 16 residues long. Germline V gene sequence: CDR1 SSHAT, CDR2 FNYEAQ (reference sequence). This CDR3 reads CASSLGSSGPTGELFF. Here the CDR3 DNA reads TGTGCTAGCAGCTTAGGGAGTAGCGGGCCTACCGGGGAGCTGTTTTTT.

This CDR3 reads CAISTGLAAVDTQYF. In DNA, the CDR3 is TGTGCCATCAGTACCGGACTAGCGGCGGTAGATACGCAGTATTTT. The chain carries TRBV10-3 and TRBJ2-3; the match to TRBD2 covers 10 bases. CDR3 size: 15 residues. V was pared by 5 bases and J by 5 bases, with 7 bases of the junction left unmatched. Looked up from germline, CDR1 is ENHRY and CDR2 is SYGVKD.

This clonotype was seen at least ten times. The chain uses TRBV7-8 and TRBJ2-1, with 13 positions matching TRBD2. V gave up 5 bases and J gave up 4 bases; unmatched junction bases: 8. Per the germline V gene, CDR1 is SGHVS and CDR2 is FQNEAQ. The CDR3 is made up of 17 amino acids. The DNA of the CDR3 is TGTGCCAGCAGCCTCGGGACTAGCGGGGCCTCGTACAATGAGCAGTTCTTC. It translates to CASSLGTSGASYNEQFF.

In its sample, this clonotype was seen a few times. This chain uses TRBV7-9 with TRBJ2-5; D may be TRBD2 (6 bases). V lost 3 bases and J lost 13, with 15 bases in between. Per the germline V gene, CDR1 is SEHNR and CDR2 is FQNEAQ (reference sequence). The CDR3 has 12 residues. In nucleotides, the CDR3 is TGTGCCAGCAGCTTCAACTTACTAGCAAGGTACTTC. Translating it yields CASSFNLLARYF.

The genes are TRBV6-5 and TRBJ1-1, with unresolved D. This CDR3 spans 14 amino acids. The germline V gene has CDR1 MNHEY and CDR2 SVGAGI. V was shortened by 0 bases and J by 2 bases, with 7 bases between the two germline ends. CDR3 DNA sequence: TGTGCCAGCAGTTACTCAGGCAGCAACACTGAAGCTTTCTTT. This codes for CASSYSGSNTEAFF.

This clonotype has ten or more counts. V is TRBV30 and J is TRBJ2-7; no firm D call. This CDR3 comprises 12 residues. CDR1 and CDR2 (germline): GTSNPN, SVGIG (reference sequence). The V end lost 0 bases, the J end lost 5 bases, and 8 bases lay between the germline ends. CDR3 in amino acids: CAWSVPGNEQYF. The CDR3 bases are TGTGCCTGGAGTGTACCAGGAAACGAGCAGTACTTC. Full variable domain (outside the CDR3, taken from reference TRBV30 and TRBJ2-7): SQTIHQWPATLVQPVGSPLSLECTVEGTSNPNLYWYRQAAGRGLQLLFYSVGIGQISSEVPQNLSASRPQDRQFILSSKKLLLSDSGFYLCAWSVPGNEQYFGPGTRLTVT.

This chain joins TRBV24-1 and TRBJ2-3, with D perhaps assigned TRBD1 or TRBD2 (6 bases each). Germline values: CDR1 KGHDR, CDR2 SFDVKD. This CDR3 is built from 17 residues. The germline V and J ends were trimmed by 5 bases and 2 bases, with 19 bases remaining between them. The DNA of the CDR3 is TGTGCCACCAGTGGGGAGGTTTCCGGACAGATCACAGATACGCAGTATTTT. It encodes CATSGEVSGQITDTQYF.

The chain employs TRBV19 and TRBJ2-5; weak D call: TRBD2 (6 bases). Germline V lookup: CDR1 LNHDA, CDR2 SQIVND (reference sequence). The V end was cut by 7 bases, the J end by 2 bases, with 17 bases between. The CDR3 covers 15 residues. Here the CDR3 reads CASTSPGVTQETQYF. CDR3 nucleotides: TGTGCCAGTACTAGCCCGGGAGTCACACAAGAGACCCAGTACTTC.

The chain has TRBV7-9 and TRBJ2-5; no definite D call. The CDR3 runs to 15 residues. Germline V gene lookup returns CDR1 SEHNR and CDR2 FQNEAQ (reference sequence). Trimming pared 1 base from V and 3 bases from J, leaving 12 bases between. In DNA form, the CDR3 reads TGTGCCAGCAGCTTAGGGTCGGCAGGTAAAGAGACCCAGTACTTC. As protein: CASSLGSAGKETQYF.

Ten or more counts support this clonotype. The V call is TRBV6-1, the J call TRBJ2-7; D call uncertain. The V and J ends lost 2 bases and 1 base respectively, with 12 bases between them. CDR1 and CDR2 from the germline V gene are MNHNS and SASEGT. This CDR3 comprises 15 residues. CDR3 nucleotides: TGTGCCAGCAGTGAACAGACGGACGGATCCTACGAGCAGTACTTC. The encoded protein is CASSEQTDGSYEQYF.

The table lists this clonotype with a count of one. The chain links TRBV24-1 to TRBJ2-3, with D hard to call. This CDR3 has 14 residues. Trimming took off 2 bases at V and 2 bases at J, with 7 bases between the two ends. CDR1 and CDR2 from the germline V gene are KGHDR and SFDVKD. The CDR3 DNA sequence: TGTGCCACCAGTGATTACAGAATCACAGATACGCAGTATTTT. Translation: CATSDYRITDTQYF.

This clonotype was detected ten times or more. The V gene is TRBV20-1, the J gene TRBJ2-7; 7 nucleotides match TRBD1. This CDR3 is 13 amino acids long. J lost 3 bases, V lost 5 bases, and 7 bases had no gene match. The germline CDR1 and CDR2 sequences are DFQATT and SNEGSKA (reference sequence). CDR3 nucleotides: TGCAGTGCTGAGGAGACAGGGAGCTACGAGCAGTACTTC. Translation gives CSAEETGSYEQYF.

This clonotype was recorded at least ten times. This sequence joins TRBV7-9 and TRBJ2-2; TRBD1 might be the D (6 bases). From germline, CDR1 is SEHNR and CDR2 FQNEAQ (reference sequence). V lost 2 bases to trimming and J lost 1 base, with 14 bases between them. This CDR3 has 17 residues. CDR3 DNA sequence: TGTGCCAGCAGCTTACGGTTGGGCAGGGGGAACACCGGGGAGCTGTTTTTT. Protein: CASSLRLGRGNTGELFF.